This TCR beta chain was captured in a study of radiation and T cells in renal cell carcinoma. The table came from immunoSEQ multiplex PCR; TCRdb's copy has only in-frame clones and leaves some out. Here the sample spans around 94,000 clones, over 80% being singletons. V trimming: 7 bases; J trimming: 4 bases; junction bases outside the gene matches: 9. The germline CDR1 and CDR2 sequences are SQVTM and ANQGSEA. The length of the CDR3 is 13 residues. The time point here: blood 4 weeks post-SBRT, at nephrectomy. The treatment is: 15 Gy SBRT to primary tumor, nephrectomy 4 weeks later. The sample in question was blood, obtained from a patient whose treatment included radiotherapy and nephrectomy. This sequence originates from a man aged 50 or older with renal cell carcinoma. The gene calls are TRBV29-1 and TRBJ2-7, with TRBD2 identical over 8 bases. This CDR3 is CSGSGGPLYEQYF. The CDR3 region has the DNA TGCAGCGGGAGCGGGGGCCCTCTATACGAGCAGTACTTC.